The 22 T cell receptor beta chains reported below all come from one sample, sequenced in a study of spatial heterogeneity in lung cancer. Study results and caveats: Intratumoral expanded alpha and beta TCR counts were found to track tumor mutation counts.

Their recognized antigens are unknown. MiXCR, run by TCRdb on the 5' RACE reads, gives a single entry per CDR3 protein. The sample lists roughly 23,000 distinct CDR3 sequences; 4% to 5.5% were seen once. The time point: sample taken at primary tumor resection. The sequenced sample was lung tumor tissue, obtained at surgery. The source is a male donor with early-stage non-small cell lung cancer.

This clonotype was picked up many times. This chain links TRBV7-2 with TRBJ2-5; 9 nucleotides match TRBD1. The V and J ends lost 1 base and 5 bases, in that order; junction bases with no gene match: 5. This CDR3 region has 15 residues. Germline V lookup: CDR1 SGHTA, CDR2 FQGNSA. The CDR3 DNA reads as TGTGCCAGCAGCTTAGGTACAGGGGGCGCTGAGACCCAGTACTTC. Protein: CASSLGTGGAETQYF.

The genes are TRBV6-6 and TRBJ1-5, with 9 bases identical to TRBD1. This CDR3 has 15 amino acids. Per the germline V gene, CDR1 is MNHNY and CDR2 is SVGAGI (reference sequence). After removal of 0 bases from V and 6 bases from J, the junction contained 3 bases not matched to a gene. CDR3 sequence: CASSYSGQGLQPQHF. CDR3 sequence (DNA): TGTGCCAGCAGTTACTCGGGACAGGGCCTTCAGCCCCAGCATTTT.

At least ten counts were recorded for this clonotype. V is TRBV7-3 and J is TRBJ1-3, with D tentatively TRBD1 (6 bases). Germline CDR1 is SGHTA and CDR2 is FQGTGA. This CDR3 comprises 15 residues. V was clipped by 5 bases and J by 4 bases, with 15 bases between them. The chain's CDR3 is CASSQDRPKGNTIYF. As DNA, the CDR3 is TGTGCCAGCAGCCAGGACAGACCAAAAGGAAACACCATATATTTT.

CDR3 DNA sequence: TGTGCCAGCAGTGAAGAGCCAACAGGGTTTCGGCCCCAGCATTTT. As protein: CASSEEPTGFRPQHF. This chain joins TRBV2 and TRBJ1-5, with a tentative D call TRBD1 (6 bases). Germline V gene sequence: CDR1 SNHLY, CDR2 FYNNEI. Deletions cut 1 base from V and 9 bases from J, with 16 bases between. This CDR3 region has 15 residues. Full variable domain (remainder filled in from reference TRBV2 and TRBJ1-5): EPEVTQTPSHQVTQMGQEVILRCVPISNHLYFYWYRQILGQKVEFLVSFYNNEISEKSEIFDDQFSVERPDGSNFTLKIRSTKLEDSAMYFCASSEEPTGFRPQHFGDGTRLSIL.

In this sample, this clonotype turned up many times. The rearrangement uses TRBV7-2 and TRBJ2-3, with TRBD2 matching 8 bases. Germline values: CDR1 SGHTA, CDR2 FQGNSA. J lost 2 bases, V lost 7 bases, and 8 bases had no gene match. The CDR3 sequence is 15 residues long. Written as DNA, the CDR3 is TGTGCCAGCACCTGGGTAGCGGGACCCACAGATACGCAGTATTTT. Translation gives CASTWVAGPTDTQYF. Full variable domain (rest looked up from reference TRBV7-2 and TRBJ2-3): GAGVSQSPSNKVTEKGKDVELRCDPISGHTALYWYRQSLGQGLEFLIYFQGNSAPDKSGLPSDRFSAERTGGSVSTLTIQRTQQEDSAVYLCASTWVAGPTDTQYFGPGTRLTVL.

At least ten counts were recorded for this clonotype. The DNA for the CDR3 is TGTGCCAGCAGCTTACGGACGTCTCGGGAGACCCAGTACTTC. This gives the protein CASSLRTSRETQYF. The chain combines TRBV7-2 with TRBJ2-5; D unresolved. This CDR3 contains 14 residues. Germline loops: CDR1 SGHTA, CDR2 FQGNSA. Trimming pared 2 bases from V and 5 bases from J, leaving 12 bases between.

In its sample, this clonotype was seen many times. The chain employs TRBV29-1 and TRBJ2-3, with TRBD1 matching over 7 bases. This CDR3 is built from 14 residues. J lost 6 bases, V lost 6 bases, and 12 bases had no gene match. CDR1 SQVTM and CDR2 ANQGSEA come from the germline V gene. The CDR3 is CSVTGTWTGDTQYF. The CDR3 DNA reads TGCAGCGTCACCGGGACGTGGACAGGCGATACGCAGTATTTT.

This clonotype appeared many times. V gene TRBV20-1 combines with J gene TRBJ1-5; 8 nucleotides match TRBD1. Germline V gene lookup returns CDR1 DFQATT and CDR2 SNEGSKA (reference sequence). V dropped 1 base and J dropped 5; count of bases not matched to a gene: 10. This CDR3 region has 16 residues. This chain's CDR3 is CSARGGIGQGDQPQHF. The CDR3 region has the DNA TGCAGTGCTAGAGGAGGGATTGGACAGGGCGATCAGCCCCAGCATTTT.

This clonotype was counted at least ten times. The gene calls are TRBV27 and TRBJ1-4; D may be TRBD1 (5 bases). Germline loops: CDR1 MNHEY, CDR2 SMNVEV (reference sequence). This CDR3 is 13 amino acids long. V was pared by 3 bases and J by 9 bases, with 11 bases between. CDR3 residues: CASSFGTEQKLFF. The CDR3 region has the DNA TGTGCCAGCAGTTTCGGGACCGAGCAAAAACTGTTTTTT.

This clonotype was seen many times. The CDR3 spells CASSLGGSSTDTQYF. In DNA form, the CDR3 reads TGTGCCAGCAGTTTAGGGGGCTCTAGCACAGATACGCAGTATTTT. The rearrangement links TRBV28 to TRBJ2-3, with D possibly being TRBD1 (6 bases). V lost 2 bases and J lost 0, with 9 bases in between. CDR1 and CDR2 (germline): MDHEN, SYDVKM. There are 15 residues in the CDR3.

This clonotype was counted many times. CDR3 region: CASSLLGGQYEQYF. CDR3 bases: TGTGCCAGCAGCCTCCTGGGGGGTCAGTACGAGCAGTACTTC. The chain recombines TRBV28 with TRBJ2-7; possible D gene TRBD2, 6 bases. V was cut by 6 bases and J by 4 bases, with 16 bases left in between. There are 14 residues in the CDR3. Germline V gene lookup returns CDR1 MDHEN and CDR2 SYDVKM.

The sample holds many counts of this clonotype. This chain links TRBV5-1 with TRBJ2-5, with 7 bases identical to TRBD1. V lost 0 bases, J lost 1 base, and 3 bases stayed unmatched. The CDR3 spans 15 residues. Germline values: CDR1 SGHRS, CDR2 YFSETQ. The CDR3 bases are TGCGCCAGCAGCTTGGCCGGGGACAGCCAAGAGACCCAGTACTTC. Protein product: CASSLAGDSQETQYF.

This clonotype was observed many times. The CDR3 here is CASSSLMEGLAGDREQFF. The CDR3 DNA sequence: TGTGCCAGCAGTTCGCTGATGGAGGGACTAGCGGGAGATCGGGAGCAGTTCTTC. The chain recombines TRBV27 with TRBJ2-1; 14 bases line up with TRBD2. With V trimmed by 4 bases and J by 10 bases, 15 bases remained unmatched. CDR3 length equals 18 residues. Germline lookup yields CDR1 MNHEY and CDR2 SMNVEV (reference sequence).

At least ten counts were recorded for this clonotype. V gene TRBV18 combines with J gene TRBJ2-5; maybe TRBD2 (5 bases). Trimming removed 3 bases from V and 0 bases from J, with 14 bases in between. The germline CDR1 and CDR2 sequences are KGHSH and LQKENI. The CDR3 runs to 16 residues. CDR3 sequence: CASSPGDTAYQETQYF. CDR3 nucleotide sequence: TGTGCCAGCTCACCGGGAGACACAGCGTACCAAGAGACCCAGTACTTC.

The chain carries TRBV10-3 and TRBJ1-5; the D is unclear. The V gene's germline CDR1 is ENHRY and CDR2 SYGVKD. Trimming removed 4 bases from V and 4 bases from J, with 5 bases in between. The CDR3 length is 12 residues. The CDR3 DNA reads TGTGCCATCAGTGTGGGGAATCAGCCCCAGCATTTT. Amino acids: CAISVGNQPQHF.

Points on this clonotype: A read error may be the cause here, since a much bigger clone is one base away. The chain is built from TRBV14 and TRBJ2-3, with TRBD2 matching 7 bases. The CDR3 has 17 residues. Germline V gene sequence: CDR1 SGHDN, CDR2 FVKESK. Germline trimming cut 0 bases from V and 2 bases from J; bases unmatched to any gene: 8. CDR3 sequence: CASSQDMASGDTDTQYF. CDR3 DNA: TGTGCCAGCAGCCAAGATATGGCTAGCGGCGACACAGATACGCAGTATTTT.

This clonotype was observed many times. The chain combines TRBV5-1 with TRBJ2-7, with D possibly matching TRBD1 (6 bases). Germline CDR1 is SGHRS and CDR2 is YFSETQ. With 4 bases removed from V and 6 bases from J, the gap between germline ends came to 14 bases. The CDR3 is 13 residues long. CDR3 loop: CASSREQGFEQYF. The CDR3 bases are TGCGCCAGCAGCAGGGAACAGGGTTTCGAGCAGTACTTC.

There are a few counts of this clonotype. The chain carries TRBV5-6 and TRBJ1-6, with D maybe TRBD1 (6 bases). This CDR3 region has 18 residues. The V and J ends lost 4 bases and 0 bases respectively, with 17 bases between them. Germline assignment: CDR1 SGHDT and CDR2 YYEEEE. CDR3 bases: TGTGCCAGCAGCCCTGGCTGGAGAGGGGGCTCCTATAATTCACCCCTCCACTTT. It codes for CASSPGWRGGSYNSPLHF.

At least ten counts were recorded for this clonotype. The chain is built from TRBV20-1 and TRBJ1-5; no firm D call. Trimming removed 1 base from V and 3 bases from J, with 7 bases in between. This CDR3 spans 13 amino acids. Germline values: CDR1 DFQATT, CDR2 SNEGSKA (reference sequence). CDR3 residues: CSARVQNNQPQHF. CDR3 nucleotides: TGCAGTGCTAGAGTACAGAACAATCAGCCCCAGCATTTT.

This clonotype is judged medium-sized. The chain links TRBV7-8 to TRBJ1-1; 7 bases map to TRBD1. V gave up 5 bases and J gave up 4 bases; unmatched junction bases: 10. Germline-derived CDR1 and CDR2 are SGHVS and FQNEAQ. The CDR3 consists of 15 residues. The CDR3, as DNA: TGTGCCAGCAGCCCTCGGACAGGCTTGAGCACTGAAGCTTTCTTT. It translates to CASSPRTGLSTEAFF.

This clonotype was counted only a few times. At one end, the junction sequence differs from germline, possibly due to a read error. The rearrangement uses TRBV6-5 and TRBJ2-3; D uncertain. Germline-derived CDR1 and CDR2 are MNHEY and SVGAGI. The CDR3 spans 12 residues. The CDR3 region has the DNA TGTGCCGGCAGTTACTCAAGGATTACGCAGTATTTT. This sequence encodes CAGSYSRITQYF.

This clonotype showed up many times. This sequence joins TRBV7-9 and TRBJ1-6; D is unclear. CDR1 is SEHNR and CDR2 is FQNEAQ in the germline V gene (reference sequence). V was pared by 7 bases and J by 4 bases, with 11 bases between. This CDR3 region has 14 residues. This chain's CDR3 is CASTQPSYNSPLHF. The CDR3 bases are TGTGCCAGCACCCAACCTAGTTATAATTCACCCCTCCACTTT. Full variable domain (rest looked up from reference TRBV7-9 and TRBJ1-6): DTGVSQNPRHKITKRGQNVTFRCDPISEHNRLYWYRQTLGQGPEFLTYFQNEAQLEKSRLLSDRFSAERPKGSFSTLEIQRTEQGDSAMYLCASTQPSYNSPLHFGNGTRLTVT.